These T cell receptor beta chains were read from a single sample in a study of blood T cells in healthy people across ages. TCRdb re-called the 5' RACE reads with MiXCR, one entry per CDR3 protein. The sample includes some 900,000 distinct CDR3 sequences, around 46% seen only once; the top ten take under 15%. What was sequenced was blood. All receptors derive from a man in his thirties or forties in good health. Both conserved end residues are part of each CDR3. A D gene is named only where the DNA matches it firmly. Some rows have no size entry. The others give once, few or many, or a class for an expanded clone.

v_call,clone_size,j_call,d_call,cdr3_aa,cdr3_nt
TRBV3-1,many,TRBJ2-3,TRBD2,CASSRSGGTDTQYF,TGTGCCAGCAGCCGTAGCGGGGGCACAGATACGCAGTATTTT
TRBV5-5,-,TRBJ2-3,-,CASSPSPSDTQYF,TGTGCCAGCAGCCCCAGTCCGTCTGATACGCAGTATTTT
TRBV12-3/TRBV12-4,-,TRBJ2-3,-,CASSLDSARDTQYF,TGTGCCAGCAGTTTAGACAGCGCACGGGATACGCAGTATTTT
TRBV5-6,-,TRBJ2-7,-,CASSFEFEQYF,TGTGCCAGCAGCTTCGAATTTGAGCAGTACTTC
TRBV7-9,-,TRBJ2-7,TRBD2,CASSLEAGGRNYEQYF,TGTGCCAGCAGCTTAGAGGCGGGGGGGCGCAACTACGAGCAGTACTTC
TRBV5-1,few,TRBJ2-1,TRBD2,CASYSGLDNEQFF,TGCGCCAGCTATAGCGGGCTCGACAATGAGCAGTTCTTC
TRBV29-1,few,TRBJ2-7,-,CSVGGGPPYEQYF,TGCAGCGTTGGTGGAGGTCCCCCCTACGAGCAGTACTTC
TRBV10-2,-,TRBJ2-2,-,CASTPSGTAGELFF,TGCGCCAGCACTCCTTCCGGGACTGCCGGGGAGCTGTTTTTT
TRBV3-1,-,TRBJ2-3,TRBD1,CVSSPFPGQGANTQYF,TGTGTCAGCAGCCCGTTTCCGGGACAGGGGGCAAATACGCAGTATTTT
TRBV12-3/TRBV12-4,-,TRBJ1-5,-,CASSVGWGDQPQHF,TGTGCCAGCAGTGTAGGCTGGGGGGATCAGCCCCAGCATTTT
TRBV12-3/TRBV12-4,few,TRBJ2-3,-,CASSIVRADTQYF,TGTGCCAGCAGTATAGTGAGAGCAGATACGCAGTATTTT
TRBV18,-,TRBJ2-5,-,CASSPANQETQYF,TGTGCCAGCTCACCAGCGAACCAAGAGACCCAGTACTTC
TRBV6-2/TRBV6-3,-,TRBJ2-3,TRBD2,CASSLPGLAGTDTQYF,TGTGCCAGCAGCTTGCCGGGACTAGCGGGCACAGATACGCAGTATTTT
TRBV4-2,-,TRBJ2-3,-,CASSLGGGGLTDTQYF,TGTGCCAGCAGCCTCGGAGGGGGGGGCCTGACAGATACGCAGTATTTT
TRBV20-1,-,TRBJ1-5,-,CSAALGAGQPQHF,TGCAGTGCTGCTTTGGGGGCAGGGCAGCCCCAGCATTTT
TRBV20-1,few,TRBJ2-5,-,CSARELTVQETQYF,TGCAGTGCTAGAGAATTGACAGTTCAGGAGACCCAGTACTTC
TRBV20-1,-,TRBJ2-5,-,CSARAPPGTQTQYF,TGCAGTGCTAGAGCCCCCCCCGGTACACAGACCCAGTACTTC
TRBV4-3,-,TRBJ1-1,-,CASSQVGQGAAGAFF,TGCGCCAGCAGCCAAGTAGGGCAGGGCGCTGCGGGAGCTTTCTTT
TRBV6-6,few,TRBJ2-5,-,CASSPGPGQETQYF,TGTGCCAGCAGCCCAGGTCCAGGCCAAGAGACCCAGTACTTC
TRBV5-1,-,TRBJ2-7,-,CASSPSPGLSSEQYF,TGCGCCAGCAGTCCCTCCCCGGGACTGAGCTCCGAGCAGTACTTC
TRBV10-3,few,TRBJ1-5,-,CAISESAAGNQPQHF,TGTGCCATCAGTGAGTCGGCCGCTGGCAATCAGCCCCAGCATTTT
TRBV10-2,few,TRBJ2-5,TRBD1,CASTTGARETQYF,TGCGCCAGCACTACAGGGGCCCGGGAGACCCAGTACTTC
TRBV20-1,-,TRBJ1-1,-,CSARDGVVAGEAFF,TGCAGTGCTAGAGATGGGGTTGTAGCAGGGGAAGCTTTCTTT
TRBV6-2/TRBV6-3,-,TRBJ2-5,-,CADRQSQETQYF,TGTGCCGACAGACAGAGCCAAGAGACCCAGTACTTC
TRBV2,few,TRBJ2-1,-,CASSKGRGSYNEQFF,TGTGCCAGCAGTAAGGGCAGGGGATCCTACAATGAGCAGTTCTTC
TRBV19,-,TRBJ2-3,TRBD1,CASSPERQGPQYF,TGTGCCAGTAGTCCCGAAAGACAGGGGCCGCAGTATTTT
TRBV12-3/TRBV12-4,-,TRBJ1-2,-,CASSPRGAGNYGYTF,TGTGCCAGCAGCCCCAGGGGCGCTGGGAACTATGGCTACACCTTC
TRBV4-3,-,TRBJ1-5,-,CASSQEPGGQPQHF,TGCGCCAGCAGCCAAGAGCCGGGGGGTCAGCCCCAGCATTTT
TRBV10-3,-,TRBJ2-3,TRBD1,CTISNDRGLANTQYF,TGTACCATCAGTAATGACAGGGGGCTTGCGAATACGCAGTATTTT
TRBV28,few,TRBJ2-7,TRBD1,CASSSSGQGLYEQYF,TGTGCCAGCAGTTCCTCGGGACAGGGCCTCTACGAGCAGTACTTC
TRBV27,-,TRBJ2-5,-,CASSRGALRGEETQYF,TGTGCCAGCAGTCGCGGGGCTTTGAGAGGAGAAGAGACCCAGTACTTC
TRBV29-1,few,TRBJ1-2,-,CSVEDRNGYTF,TGCAGCGTTGAAGATCGGAATGGCTACACCTTC
TRBV10-3,-,TRBJ2-2,TRBD1,CAISPGTGNTGELFF,TGTGCCATCAGTCCCGGGACAGGGAACACCGGGGAGCTGTTTTTT
TRBV4-3,few,TRBJ2-7,TRBD2,CASSQDRLAGASYEQYF,TGCGCCAGCAGCCAAGATCGGCTAGCGGGGGCCAGCTACGAGCAGTACTTC
TRBV15,few,TRBJ1-1,-,CATSRDQEMNTEAFF,TGTGCCACCAGCAGAGATCAGGAGATGAACACTGAAGCTTTCTTT
TRBV11-2,-,TRBJ2-3,TRBD2,CASILGLAADTQYF,TGTGCCAGCATCCTGGGACTAGCGGCGGATACGCAGTATTTT
TRBV4-1,-,TRBJ2-3,-,CASSQSLADTQYF,TGCGCCAGCAGCCAGTCCCTGGCAGATACGCAGTATTTT
TRBV29-1,-,TRBJ2-1,-,CSVIPTAYNEQFF,TGCAGCGTTATCCCAACCGCCTACAATGAGCAGTTCTTC
TRBV5-1,once,TRBJ2-3,-,CASKSRDFTDTQYF,TGCGCCAGTAAATCCCGGGACTTCACAGATACGCAGTATTTT
TRBV19,-,TRBJ1-6,TRBD1,CASRRLGQADSPLHF,TGTGCCAGTAGACGTCTGGGACAGGCAGATTCACCCCTCCACTTT
TRBV10-3,-,TRBJ2-5,TRBD2,CATEAGVEGETQYF,TGTGCCACGGAAGCGGGGGTCGAAGGAGAGACCCAGTACTTC
TRBV6-1,once,TRBJ2-7,TRBD1,CASRDGTGRSYEQYF,TGTGCCAGCAGGGATGGGACAGGGAGGTCCTACGAGCAGTACTTC
TRBV6-5,few,TRBJ2-3,-,CASRSGPDTQYF,TGTGCCAGCAGGTCAGGTCCGGATACGCAGTATTTT
TRBV5-1,-,TRBJ2-7,-,CASSPGGFNEQYF,TGCGCCAGCAGCCCCGGCGGCTTTAATGAGCAGTACTTC
TRBV28,-,TRBJ2-4,-,CASSFRARTKNIQYF,TGTGCCAGCAGCTTCAGGGCACGAACCAAAAACATTCAGTACTTC
TRBV30,-,TRBJ2-3,TRBD2,CAWSVGAGGQDTQYF,TGTGCCTGGAGTGTGGGAGCGGGGGGGCAAGATACGCAGTATTTT
TRBV9,few,TRBJ2-3,-,CASSGGNTDTQYF,TGTGCCAGCAGCGGAGGAAACACAGATACGCAGTATTTT
TRBV20-1,few,TRBJ2-7,-,CSAKSPRWYEQYF,TGCAGTGCTAAATCCCCGCGCTGGTACGAGCAGTACTTC
TRBV6-5,-,TRBJ2-6,TRBD1,CASSYGSGQGAEGANVLTF,TGTGCCAGCAGTTACGGATCGGGACAGGGGGCAGAAGGGGCCAACGTCCTGACTTTC
TRBV24-1,-,TRBJ2-7,-,CATTGPNYEQYF,TGTGCCACGACCGGGCCAAACTACGAGCAGTACTTC
TRBV27,once,TRBJ2-6,-,CASSFRLDRANVLTF,TGTGCCAGCAGTTTTCGACTAGATCGGGCCAACGTCCTGACTTTC
TRBV4-1,-,TRBJ2-3,TRBD1,CASSQGGTASTDTQYF,TGCGCCAGCAGCCAGGGTGGGACAGCGTCCACAGATACGCAGTATTTT
TRBV20-1,-,TRBJ2-3,TRBD2,CSARVASGRDRTDTQYF,TGCAGTGCTAGGGTTGCTAGCGGGAGGGATCGGACAGATACGCAGTATTTT
TRBV6-2/TRBV6-3,many,TRBJ2-6,-,CASSSDGSGANVLTF,TGTGCCAGCAGTTCCGATGGCTCTGGGGCCAACGTCCTGACTTTC